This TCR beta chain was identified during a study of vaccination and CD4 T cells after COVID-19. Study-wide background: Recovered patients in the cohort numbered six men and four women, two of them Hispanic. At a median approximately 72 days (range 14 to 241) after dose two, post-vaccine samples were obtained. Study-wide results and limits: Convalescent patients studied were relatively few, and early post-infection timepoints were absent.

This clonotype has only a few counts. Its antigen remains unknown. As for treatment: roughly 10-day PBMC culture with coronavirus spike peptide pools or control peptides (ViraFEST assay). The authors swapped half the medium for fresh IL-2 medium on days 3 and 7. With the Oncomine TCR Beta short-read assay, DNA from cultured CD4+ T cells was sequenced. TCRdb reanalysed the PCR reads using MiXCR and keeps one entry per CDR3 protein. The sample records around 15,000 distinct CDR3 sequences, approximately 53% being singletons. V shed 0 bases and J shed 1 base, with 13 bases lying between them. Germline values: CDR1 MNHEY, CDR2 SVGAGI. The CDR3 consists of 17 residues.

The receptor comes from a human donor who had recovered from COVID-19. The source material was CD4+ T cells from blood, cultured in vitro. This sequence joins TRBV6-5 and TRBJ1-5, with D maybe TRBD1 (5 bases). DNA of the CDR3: TGTGCCAGCAGTTACTCTTCCCAGGGCACAAGCAATCAGCCCCAGCATTTT. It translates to CASSYSSQGTSNQPQHF.